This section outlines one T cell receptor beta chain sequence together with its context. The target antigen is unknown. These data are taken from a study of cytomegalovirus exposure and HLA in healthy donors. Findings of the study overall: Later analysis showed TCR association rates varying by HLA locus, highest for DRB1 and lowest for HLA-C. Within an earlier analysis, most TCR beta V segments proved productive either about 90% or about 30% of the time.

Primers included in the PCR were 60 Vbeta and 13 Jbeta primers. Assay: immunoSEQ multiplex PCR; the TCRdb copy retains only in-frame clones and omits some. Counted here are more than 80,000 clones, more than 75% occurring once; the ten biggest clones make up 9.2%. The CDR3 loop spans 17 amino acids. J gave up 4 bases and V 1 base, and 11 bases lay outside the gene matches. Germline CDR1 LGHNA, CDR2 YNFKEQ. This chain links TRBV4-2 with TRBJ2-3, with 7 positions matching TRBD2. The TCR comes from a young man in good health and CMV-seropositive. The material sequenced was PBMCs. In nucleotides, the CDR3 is TGTGCCAGCAGCCAAGTGGGTAGGTGGGAGGGTGCAGATACGCAGTATTTT. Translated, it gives CASSQVGRWEGADTQYF.